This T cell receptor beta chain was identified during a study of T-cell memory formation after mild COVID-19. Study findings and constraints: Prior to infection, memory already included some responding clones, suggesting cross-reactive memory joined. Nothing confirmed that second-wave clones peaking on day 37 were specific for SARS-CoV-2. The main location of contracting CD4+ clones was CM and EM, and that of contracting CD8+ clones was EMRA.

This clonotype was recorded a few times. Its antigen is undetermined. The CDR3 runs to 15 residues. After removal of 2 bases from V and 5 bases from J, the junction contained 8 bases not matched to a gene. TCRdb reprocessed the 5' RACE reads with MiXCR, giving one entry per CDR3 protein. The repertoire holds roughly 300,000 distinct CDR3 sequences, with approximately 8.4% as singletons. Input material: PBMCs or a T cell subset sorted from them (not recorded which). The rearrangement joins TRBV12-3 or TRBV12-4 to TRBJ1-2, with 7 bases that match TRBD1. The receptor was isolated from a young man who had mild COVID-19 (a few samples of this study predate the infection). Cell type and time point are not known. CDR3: CASSLRGQPNYGYTF. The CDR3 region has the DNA TGTGCCAGCAGTTTACGGGGACAGCCGAATTATGGCTACACCTTC.